This entry lists 17 T cell receptor beta chains sequenced from one sample in a study of beta chain features in type 1 diabetes. Notes on the study in general: Shorter TCRB CDR3s, moderately but significantly so, were found in Type 1 diabetes patients in all four CD4+ subsets.

Their specific antigens are unknown. The authors reverse transcribed all of the isolated RNA, so sequencing captured expressed TCRB transcripts. The data were produced by immunoSEQ multiplex PCR, yet TCRdb's version contains in-frame clones alone and is incomplete. The table includes 350,000 to 450,000 clones, over 10% detected once. Sequenced material: naive CD4+ T cells from blood. Receptors originate from a woman in her late teens or twenties with type 1 diabetes.

The table lists this clone with a few counts. A junction boundary mismatches the germline segment, possibly from a read error. V gene TRBV25-1 combines with J gene TRBJ1-2; 7 positions match TRBD1. CDR3 length: 13 residues. CDR1 MGHDK and CDR2 SYGVNS come from the germline V gene. The CDR3 region has the DNA TGTGCCAGCATAGGGGACAGCCCCTATCGCTACACCTTC. This sequence encodes CASIGDSPYRYTF.

This clone occurred a few times. The V and J genes are TRBV7-3 and TRBJ2-7; possibly TRBD1 for D (6 bases). Germline V gene data show CDR1 as SGHTA and CDR2 as FQGTGA. V gave up 2 bases and J gave up 0 bases, with 11 bases separating them. CDR3 size: 15 residues. For the CDR3, the DNA is TGTGCCAGCAGCTTATCCGGGACAAACTCCTACGAGCAGTACTTC. Its translation: CASSLSGTNSYEQYF. The entire variable domain, with the rest obtained from reference TRBV7-3 and TRBJ2-7, is as follows: GAGVSQTPSNKVTEKGKYVELRCDPISGHTALYWYRQSLGQGPEFLIYFQGTGAADDSGLPNDRFFAVRPEGSVSTLKIQRTERGDSAVYLCASSLSGTNSYEQYFGPGTRLTVT.

This clone has just a few counts. The chain joins TRBV10-3 to TRBJ2-3, with TRBD1 matching 8 bases. Germline V gene lookup returns CDR1 ENHRY and CDR2 SYGVKD. The CDR3 sequence is 15 residues long. Unmatched junction bases numbered 7, after V lost 5 bases and J lost 3 bases. CDR3 bases: TGTGCCATCAGTAGGGACAGGATCGGGACAGATACGCAGTATTTT. It yields the protein CAISRDRIGTDTQYF.

The chain carries TRBV19 and TRBJ2-7; no reliable D call. Trimming cost V 5 bases and J 1 base, with 6 bases left between them. Looked up from germline, CDR1 is LNHDA and CDR2 is SQIVND (reference sequence). The CDR3 sequence is 12 residues long. The CDR3 region is CASSSRSYEQYF. In DNA, the CDR3 is TGTGCCAGTAGTTCCAGGTCCTACGAGCAGTACTTC.

The chain links TRBV7-9 to TRBJ1-5; the D gene is possibly TRBD1 (5 bases). The CDR3 has 15 residues. V lost 6 bases and J 0 bases, leaving 12 bases between the germline ends. The germline V gene has CDR1 SEHNR and CDR2 FQNEAQ (reference sequence). The DNA of the CDR3 is TGTGCCAGCAGTCTAGGGGCCTATAGCAATCAGCCCCAGCATTTT. It specifies CASSLGAYSNQPQHF.

As concerns this clone: At the DNA level, this CDR3 is encoded by other sequences in the same sample as well. V gene TRBV7-2 combines with J gene TRBJ2-7, with 13 positions matching TRBD2. Per the germline V gene, CDR1 is SGHTA and CDR2 is FQGNSA. CDR3 length: 16 amino acids. The junction had 6 bases not matched to a gene; V was cut back by 3 bases and J by 4 bases. The CDR3 DNA is TGTGCCAGCAGCTTGGGGGGGACTAGCGGGACTTACGAGCAGTACTTC. This translates into CASSLGGTSGTYEQYF. The full variable domain, completed using reference TRBV7-2 and TRBJ2-7, is GAGVSQSPSNKVTEKGKDVELRCDPISGHTALYWYRQSLGQGLEFLIYFQGNSAPDKSGLPSDRFSAERTGGSVSTLTIQRTQQEDSAVYLCASSLGGTSGTYEQYFGPGTRLTVT.

The table lists this clone with a few counts. The chain uses TRBV7-2 and TRBJ2-5, with 13 nucleotides matching TRBD2. The trim removed 5 bases at V and 5 bases at J, leaving 2 bases unmatched. The CDR3 spans 14 residues. Looked up from germline, CDR1 is SGHTA and CDR2 is FQGNSA. The CDR3 bases are TGTGCCAGCAGCACTAGCGGGGGGGTGGAGACCCAGTACTTC. Its protein is CASSTSGGVETQYF.

This clone showed up just a few times. This chain uses TRBV28 with TRBJ2-7; TRBD2 might be the D (6 bases). Germline CDR1 MDHEN, CDR2 SYDVKM. The V gene lost 9 bases and the J gene lost 3 bases, with 9 bases spanning the gap. The CDR3 has 11 amino acids. Written as DNA, the CDR3 is TGTGCCAGTCTAGCGAACTACGAGCAGTACTTC. It yields the protein CASLANYEQYF.

This chain links TRBV4-3 with TRBJ2-7; 10 bases agree with TRBD1. CDR3 size: 18 residues. The trim removed 4 bases at V and 1 base at J, leaving 13 bases unmatched. CDR1 is LGHNA and CDR2 is YSLEER in the germline V gene. The CDR3 reads CASSLDIPGQGSSYEQYF. The CDR3 nucleotides are TGCGCCAGCAGCCTTGACATTCCGGGACAGGGGTCTTCCTACGAGCAGTACTTC.

This clone was counted a few times. The J gene is TRBJ2-1, the V gene TRBV7-8; the D gene is possibly TRBD2 (6 bases). V was clipped by 5 bases and J by 4 bases, with 27 bases between them. Per germline, CDR1 SGHVS and CDR2 FQNEAQ. This CDR3 spans 19 amino acids. The CDR3 sequence is CASSHRTTLGGVGYNEQFF. In DNA form, the CDR3 reads TGTGCCAGCAGCCACCGGACGACTCTAGGAGGGGTTGGATACAATGAGCAGTTCTTC.

To note about this clone: Other nucleotide sequences from this sample produce the same CDR3. The chain combines TRBV4-1 with TRBJ2-1; TRBD2 aligns across 7 bases. In germline, CDR1 is MGHRA, CDR2 YSYEKL. V lost 3 bases and J lost 0; bases outside the gene matches: 2. The CDR3 runs 15 residues. CDR3 residues: CASSQGGSSYNEQFF. The CDR3 nucleotides read TGCGCCAGCAGCCAGGGAGGGAGCTCCTACAATGAGCAGTTCTTC.

In its sample, this clone was seen a few times. The rearrangement joins TRBV19 to TRBJ1-2, with TRBD1 matching 7 bases. Germline V CDR1 and CDR2: LNHDA, SQIVND (reference sequence). The CDR3 is 13 amino acids. V shed 5 bases, J shed 6 bases, and the junction held 6 bases outside the gene matches. CDR3 in amino acids: CASSSRGVDGYTF. DNA of the CDR3: TGTGCCAGTAGTTCCAGGGGGGTCGATGGCTACACCTTC.

The rearrangement uses TRBV7-6 and TRBJ1-1; unclear D gene. In germline, CDR1 is SGHVS, CDR2 FNYEAQ. The V gene lost 4 bases and the J gene lost 1 base, with 10 bases spanning the gap. The CDR3 contains 14 residues. The CDR3 DNA sequence: TGTGCCAGCAGCTCTAATCGGGGGAACACTGAAGCTTTCTTT. This gives the protein CASSSNRGNTEAFF.

A few counts support this clone. V is TRBV20-1 and J is TRBJ1-5; D is uncertain. Germline CDR1 is DFQATT and CDR2 is SNEGSKA (reference sequence). CDR3 length equals 11 residues. The V end lost 3 bases, the J end lost 11 bases, and 11 bases lay between the germline ends. The DNA for the CDR3 is TGCAGTGCTAGGGAGACGAGGTCCCAGCATTTT. It is translated as CSARETRSQHF.

The rearrangement uses TRBV5-1 and TRBJ2-5; 9 bases agree with TRBD2. Germline V gene lookup returns CDR1 SGHRS and CDR2 YFSETQ. Unmatched junction bases numbered 5, after V lost 0 bases and J lost 5 bases. The CDR3 spans 15 residues. CDR3 in amino acids: CASSLGLAGLETQYF. As DNA, the CDR3 is TGCGCCAGCAGCTTGGGGCTAGCGGGATTGGAGACCCAGTACTTC.

The sample holds a few counts of this clone. The chain employs TRBV6-6 and TRBJ2-3; 9 bases agree with TRBD2. Germline V gene data show CDR1 as MNHNY and CDR2 as SVGAGI (reference sequence). The CDR3 runs to 15 residues. J lost 3 bases, V lost 4 bases, and 5 bases had no gene match. The CDR3 coding sequence is TGTGCCAGCAGTTCCGGACTAGCGTTTACAGATACGCAGTATTTT. It encodes CASSSGLAFTDTQYF.

The chain joins TRBV30 to TRBJ1-3; perhaps TRBD1 as D (5 bases). V lost 0 bases to trimming and J lost 10 bases, with 16 bases between them. Germline loops: CDR1 GTSNPN, CDR2 SVGIG (reference sequence). This CDR3 region has 14 residues. This chain's CDR3 is CAWSVLDPGGTIYF. The CDR3 DNA sequence: TGTGCCTGGAGTGTACTCGACCCCGGGGGGACCATATATTTT.